These T cell receptor beta chains were read from a single sample in a study of CD8 T cells in Susac syndrome. MiXCR, applied by TCRdb to the immunoSEQ multiplex PCR reads, yields one record per CDR3 protein. The table shows about 300,000 distinct CDR3 sequences, with 70% to 90% occurring only once. The sequenced sample was CD8+ T cells from PBMCs. These receptors were collected from a human donor with multiple sclerosis. The CDR3 runs from the conserved cysteine through the conserved F or W. A D gene is named only where the DNA matches it firmly. Not all rows give a size; the values are once, few, many and, for expanded clones, a class.

size	D	V	J	DNA	CDR3
.	.	TRBV29-1	TRBJ2-1	TGCAGCGTTGACAGTTTTTATTACAATGAGCAGTTCTTC	CSVDSFYYNEQFF
.	.	TRBV6-5	TRBJ2-7	TGTGCCAGCAGTTACAGGGCGCGCAACTTACCCTCCTACGAGCAGTACTTC	CASSYRARNLPSYEQYF
.	TRBD2	TRBV24-1	TRBJ2-1	TGTGCCACCAGTGACTCCGGACTAGCGTTGGGCAATGAGCAGTTCTTC	CATSDSGLALGNEQFF
.	.	TRBV25-1	TRBJ2-7	TGTGCCAGCAGTGAATCTGGTCCGCTCGAGCAGTACTTC	CASSESGPLEQYF
.	.	TRBV7-9	TRBJ2-3	TGTGCCAGCCCGGACCGTACTGAGGAGCCGCAGTATTTT	CASPDRTEEPQYF
.	.	TRBV19	TRBJ1-1	TGTGCCAGTAGTATAACGGGGGCCGGTGACGCTTTCTTT	CASSITGAGDAFF
.	.	TRBV12-3/TRBV12-4	TRBJ1-1	TGTGCCAGCAGTTCCCCGCGGAGTTGGAACACTGAAGCTTTCTTT	CASSSPRSWNTEAFF
.	.	TRBV28	TRBJ1-2	TGTGCCAGCAGTCCCTCGGACGGGGGCTACACCTTC	CASSPSDGGYTF
.	.	TRBV4-3	TRBJ1-5	TGCGCCAGCAGCCAAGATCTGGGACAAGGGGTGCAGCCCCAGCATTTT	CASSQDLGQGVQPQHF
.	.	TRBV11-2	TRBJ2-7	TGTGCCAGCAGCTTATACCTGACACAAAGCTCCTACGAGCAGTACTTC	CASSLYLTQSSYEQYF
.	.	TRBV9	TRBJ1-5	TGTGCCAGCAGCCTAGGTTGGGCAGCTAATCAGCCCCAGCATTTT	CASSLGWAANQPQHF
.	.	TRBV30	TRBJ2-4	TGTGCCTGGCGTGTTCCCACCAAAAACATTCAGTACTTC	CAWRVPTKNIQYF
.	.	TRBV5-6	TRBJ2-7	TGTGCCAGCAGCTTGATTCCTGCCTACGAGCAGTACTTC	CASSLIPAYEQYF
.	TRBD1	TRBV4-3	TRBJ2-4	TGCGCCAGCAGCCAATCCTCCGGGACAGGGGGAAACATTCAGTACTTC	CASSQSSGTGGNIQYF
.	.	TRBV7-8	TRBJ2-7	TGTGCCAGCAGTGAGGGCGTTACCGGACAGTTAAGTGAGCAGTACTTC	CASSEGVTGQLSEQYF
.	TRBD2	TRBV27	TRBJ2-1	TGTGCCAGCTCTCCCGGACTAGCCTTAAGCTCCTACAATGAGCAGTTCTTC	CASSPGLALSSYNEQFF
.	.	TRBV9	TRBJ2-1	TGTGCCAGCAGCGTCACCGGGGGTGGAAACGCAAATGAGCAGTTCTTC	CASSVTGGGNANEQFF
.	.	TRBV7-9	TRBJ2-4	TGTGCCAGCAGCTTAGGGATGCCAGGGGCCCCCAAAAACATTCAGTACTTC	CASSLGMPGAPKNIQYF
.	.	TRBV29-1	TRBJ1-2	TGCAGCGTTGAAGGGTTGGGGGCCGACTATGGCTACACCTTC	CSVEGLGADYGYTF
few	.	TRBV5-4	TRBJ1-2	TGTGCCAGCAGCTTGGTAGGGACCAACTATGGCTACACCTTC	CASSLVGTNYGYTF
.	TRBD2	TRBV7-3	TRBJ2-7	TGTGCCAGCAGCCTGGGTGTAGGACTAGCGTACGAGCAGTACTTC	CASSLGVGLAYEQYF
.	.	TRBV4-3	TRBJ1-2	TGCGCCAGCAGCCGACACCTGCCGGGACGGATTCTTTTCTACACCTTC	CASSRHLPGRILFYTF
once	TRBD2	TRBV11-2	TRBJ2-1	TGTGCCAGCAGCTTAGGGGCGGGAGGGCCCGGTGAGCAGTTCTTC	CASSLGAGGPGEQFF
.	.	TRBV19	TRBJ1-1	TGTGCCAGTAGTATAGATTTAGTCGGCTGGACTGAAGCTTTCTTT	CASSIDLVGWTEAFF
.	TRBD1	TRBV28	TRBJ2-7	TGTGCCAGCAGAGACAGGGGGAACTCCTACGAGCAGTACTTC	CASRDRGNSYEQYF
.	TRBD2	TRBV10-2	TRBJ2-7	TGCGCCACCCAAGGACTAGGCTTTGACTACGAGCAGTACTTC	CATQGLGFDYEQYF